Shown below are 15 T cell receptor beta chains from a single sample sequenced in a study of control samples from healthy donors and cancer patients. Sequencing used immunoSEQ multiplex PCR; TCRdb keeps in-frame clones, though not all of them. The sample records roughly 150,000 clones, over 90% being singletons. Material for sequencing was blood. The receptors here all came from a man aged 45-65 years in good health.

The rearrangement uses TRBV4-1 and TRBJ2-5; D gene unclear. Germline V lookup: CDR1 MGHRA, CDR2 YSYEKL. The CDR3 loop spans 13 amino acids. Trimming shortened V by 1 base and J by 4 bases, and 7 bases separated the two germline ends. The CDR3 here is CASSQVHGETQYF. The CDR3, as DNA: TGCGCCAGCAGCCAAGTACACGGAGAGACCCAGTACTTC.

This chain links TRBV5-6 with TRBJ2-2, with 7 nucleotides matching TRBD1. The CDR3 runs to 14 residues. Germline V gene lookup returns CDR1 SGHDT and CDR2 YYEEEE. The trim removed 1 base at V and 5 bases at J, leaving 2 bases unmatched. CDR3 sequence reads: CASSLNRGTGELFF. CDR3 coding DNA: TGTGCCAGCAGCTTGAACAGGGGAACCGGGGAGCTGTTTTTT. The whole variable domain, remainder taken from reference TRBV5-6 and TRBJ2-2, is DAGVTQSPTHLIKTRGQQVTLRCSPKSGHDTVSWYQQALGQGPQFIFQYYEEEERQRGNFPDRFSGHQFPNYSSELNVNALLLGDSALYLCASSLNRGTGELFFGEGSRLTVL.

The chain joins TRBV6-2 or TRBV6-3 to TRBJ2-3; 9 positions match TRBD2. The V gene end was trimmed by 5 bases and the J gene end by 4 bases; junction bases not matched to a gene: 7. The CDR3 totals 15 residues. The germline CDR1 and CDR2 sequences are MNHEY and SVGEGT. The CDR3 loop reads CASSLSGSRADTQYF. The CDR3 region has the DNA TGTGCCAGCAGTCTTAGCGGGAGTCGTGCAGATACGCAGTATTTT.

Concerning this clone: This sample also contains other DNA sequences that code for the same CDR3. The chain recombines TRBV9 with TRBJ1-1, with unresolved D. CDR3 length: 14 amino acids. V was pared by 0 bases and J by 0 bases, with 6 bases between. Germline CDR1 is SGDLS and CDR2 is YYNGEE. Here the CDR3 DNA reads TGTGCCAGCAGCGTAGAAGCGATGAACACTGAAGCTTTCTTT. Its translation is CASSVEAMNTEAFF.

The chain links TRBV6-5 to TRBJ1-2; 7 positions agree with TRBD1. The CDR3 contains 13 residues. V was clipped by 5 bases and J by 3 bases; unmatched bases: 3. Germline V CDR1 and CDR2: MNHEY, SVGAGI. The CDR3 region is CASSRDSHYGYTF. The CDR3 DNA reads TGTGCCAGCAGTCGGGACAGCCACTATGGCTACACCTTC.

This clone showed up just a few times. It is unclear where the CDR3 begins or ends on the DNA, so no DNA is shown, and the CDR3 is as TCRdb lists it. The gene calls are TRBV19 and TRBJ1-6; TRBD1 is the table's D call, not checked against the DNA. Germline CDR1 is LNHDA and CDR2 is SQIVND (reference sequence). Termini included, the CDR3 measures 17 amino acids. The CDR3 sequence: CASSAPGQALSNSPLHF.

The chain joins TRBV7-6 to TRBJ2-7; 11 bases map to TRBD2. CDR1 SGHVS and CDR2 FNYEAQ come from the germline V gene. The V segment lost 5 bases and the J segment 0 bases; nucleotides outside the gene matches: 6. This CDR3 is 16 amino acids long. CDR3 amino acids: CASSPAGTSGSYEQYF. In nucleotides, the CDR3 is TGTGCCAGCAGCCCAGCGGGGACTAGCGGCTCCTACGAGCAGTACTTC.

The gene calls are TRBV28 and TRBJ2-7; 12 nucleotides match TRBD2. The CDR3 contains 17 residues. Germline V lookup: CDR1 MDHEN, CDR2 SYDVKM. The V segment lost 3 bases and the J segment 0 bases; nucleotides outside the gene matches: 6. The CDR3 protein is CASSFGGLAGSSYEQYF. The CDR3 bases are TGTGCCAGCAGTTTTGGTGGACTAGCGGGGAGCTCCTACGAGCAGTACTTC.

The rearrangement links TRBV19 to TRBJ2-4; 7 bases line up with TRBD2. This CDR3 has 19 amino acids. V lost 5 bases to trimming and J lost 1 base; unmatched junction nucleotides: 17. Germline-derived CDR1 and CDR2 are LNHDA and SQIVND (reference sequence). The CDR3 sequence: CASSGRRRREYLAKNIQYF. The CDR3 region has the DNA TGTGCCAGTAGTGGGCGGAGACGGCGGGAGTATCTGGCCAAAAACATTCAGTACTTC.

The CDR3: CASSLATGVDYTEAFF. The CDR3, as DNA: TGCGCCAGCAGCTTGGCCACGGGGGTTGATTACACTGAAGCTTTCTTT. The chain uses TRBV5-1 and TRBJ1-1; D is possibly TRBD1 (5 bases). CDR3 length: 16 amino acids. Germline V lookup: CDR1 SGHRS, CDR2 YFSETQ. Trimming pared 0 bases from V and 3 bases from J, leaving 15 bases between.

In this sample, this clone turned up once. The V gene is TRBV18, the J gene TRBJ2-3; D possibly matches TRBD1 or TRBD2 (7 bases each). The germline V gene encodes CDR1 KGHSH and CDR2 LQKENI. Deletions cut 3 bases from V and 5 bases from J, with 15 bases between. The CDR3 totals 15 residues. CDR3 sequence: CASSPRGGGEDTQYF. The CDR3 bases are TGTGCCAGCTCACCGCGGGGAGGGGGCGAAGATACGCAGTATTTT.

The rearrangement joins TRBV15 to TRBJ2-3; the D gene is possibly TRBD2 (6 bases). The CDR3 has 14 residues. Germline V gives CDR1 LNHNV, CDR2 YYDKDF (reference sequence). V was clipped by 4 bases and J by 0 bases, with 8 bases between them. CDR3 amino acids: CATSIAVSTDTQYF. The CDR3 DNA reads as TGTGCCACCAGCATAGCGGTTAGCACAGATACGCAGTATTTT.

The chain carries TRBV28 and TRBJ1-1, with a weak D call TRBD1 (5 bases). CDR1 and CDR2 from the germline V gene are MDHEN and SYDVKM. The CDR3 length is 16 residues. Trimming took off 3 bases at V and 0 bases at J, with 14 bases between the two ends. The DNA of the CDR3 is TGTGCCAGCAGTTTGGTGGCAGGGCTAATGAACACTGAAGCTTTCTTT. Encoded protein: CASSLVAGLMNTEAFF.

The V and J genes are TRBV9 and TRBJ2-7, with D perhaps TRBD2 (6 bases). CDR3 length: 15 residues. V lost 2 bases and J lost 1, with 13 bases in between. Germline CDR1 SGDLS, CDR2 YYNGEE. The CDR3 DNA is TGTGCCAGCAGCGTCGGGACTCTTGGATCCTACGAGCAGTACTTC. It is translated as CASSVGTLGSYEQYF.

This sequence joins TRBV30 and TRBJ2-5; 11 nucleotides match TRBD2. The germline CDR1 and CDR2 sequences are GTSNPN and SVGIG (reference sequence). J gave up 5 bases and V 3 bases, and 8 bases lay outside the gene matches. The CDR3 runs 15 residues. CDR3 amino acids: CAWRGLAGGWETQYF. CDR3 in DNA: TGTGCCTGGAGGGGCCTAGCGGGAGGTTGGGAGACCCAGTACTTC.